The rows below give T cell receptor beta chains drawn from one sample of a study of blood T cell repertoires in COVID-19. Profiled with immunoSEQ multiplex PCR; TCRdb holds only in-frame clones, not every one. The sample lists about 62,000 clones, 65% to 85% occurring once. The sample taken for sequencing was peripheral blood. Receptors originate from a woman in her fifties or sixties with active or convalescent COVID-19. The CDR3 runs from the conserved cysteine through the conserved F or W. D genes are given only for firm matches.

J: TRBJ2-3; D: TRBD1; V: TRBV7-3; CDR3: CASSLNGNRGPTDTQYF
J: TRBJ1-2; D: TRBD1; V: TRBV27; CDR3: CASKDRTLNYGYTF
J: TRBJ2-3; D: TRBD2; V: TRBV5-6; CDR3: CASSFTSGSSGDTQYF
J: TRBJ2-4; D: TRBD2; V: TRBV5-1; CDR3: CASSLSSGRRNIQYF
J: TRBJ1-3; D: -; V: TRBV6-6; CDR3: CASSSQGYSGNTIYF
J: TRBJ1-2; D: TRBD1; V: TRBV24-1; CDR3: CATSDPGQGFGYTF
J: TRBJ2-1; D: -; V: TRBV6-5; CDR3: CASSSEGTLSEQFF
J: TRBJ2-7; D: -; V: TRBV10-3; CDR3: CAIRRTGLDYEQYF
J: TRBJ2-3; D: -; V: TRBV24-1; CDR3: CATSDLAGSDTQYF
J: TRBJ1-2; D: TRBD1; V: TRBV3-1/TRBV3-2; CDR3: CASSRGQGYDYGYTF
J: TRBJ2-7; D: TRBD2; V: TRBV7-2; CDR3: CASRTQPGGEQYF
J: TRBJ1-1; D: -; V: TRBV19; CDR3: CASSRGGGAGRSAEAFF